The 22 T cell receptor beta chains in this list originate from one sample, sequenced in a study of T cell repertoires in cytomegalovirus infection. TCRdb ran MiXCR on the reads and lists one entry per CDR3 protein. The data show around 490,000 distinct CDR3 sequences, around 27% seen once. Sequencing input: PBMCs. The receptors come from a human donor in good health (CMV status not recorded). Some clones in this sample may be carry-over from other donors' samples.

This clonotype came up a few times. The CDR3 reads CASSPLQGPSNYGYTF. DNA for the CDR3: TGTGCCAGCTCACCTTTACAGGGACCATCTAACTATGGCTACACCTTC. V and J are TRBV18 and TRBJ1-2, with D tentatively TRBD1 (6 bases). The CDR3 consists of 16 residues. V was cut by 3 bases and J by 0 bases, with 14 bases left in between. Germline lookup yields CDR1 KGHSH and CDR2 LQKENI.

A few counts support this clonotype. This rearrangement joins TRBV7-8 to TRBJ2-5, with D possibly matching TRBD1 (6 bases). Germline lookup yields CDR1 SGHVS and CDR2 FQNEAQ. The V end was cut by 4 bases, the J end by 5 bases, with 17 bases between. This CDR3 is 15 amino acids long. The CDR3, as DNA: TGTGCCAGCAGCTCGAACAGGGTATACTTGGAGACCCAGTACTTC. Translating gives CASSSNRVYLETQYF.

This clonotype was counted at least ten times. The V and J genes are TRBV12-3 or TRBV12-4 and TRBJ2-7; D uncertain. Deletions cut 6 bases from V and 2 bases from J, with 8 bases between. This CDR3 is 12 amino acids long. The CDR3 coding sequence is TGTGCCAGCAGAGAGTCAGCCTACGAGCAGTACTTC. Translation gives CASRESAYEQYF.

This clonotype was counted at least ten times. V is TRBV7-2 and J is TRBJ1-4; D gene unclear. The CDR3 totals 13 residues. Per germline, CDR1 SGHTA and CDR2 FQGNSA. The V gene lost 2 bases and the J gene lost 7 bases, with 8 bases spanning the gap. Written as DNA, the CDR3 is TGTGCCAGCAGCTTAAGTCCGGCTGAAAAACTGTTTTTT. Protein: CASSLSPAEKLFF.

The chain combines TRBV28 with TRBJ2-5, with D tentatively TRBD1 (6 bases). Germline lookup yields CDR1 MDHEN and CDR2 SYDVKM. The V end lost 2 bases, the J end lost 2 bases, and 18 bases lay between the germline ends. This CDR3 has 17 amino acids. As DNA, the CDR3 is TGTGCCAGCAGTTTAGGTCAGGGGCCAACAGGGCAAGAGACCCAGTACTTC. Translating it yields CASSLGQGPTGQETQYF.

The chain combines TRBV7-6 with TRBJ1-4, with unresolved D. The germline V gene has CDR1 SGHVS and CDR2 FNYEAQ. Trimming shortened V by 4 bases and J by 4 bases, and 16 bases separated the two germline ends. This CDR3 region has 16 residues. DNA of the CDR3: TGTGCCAGCAGCTCTAGGAGGAAGGATCATAATGAAAAACTGTTTTTT. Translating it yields CASSSRRKDHNEKLFF.

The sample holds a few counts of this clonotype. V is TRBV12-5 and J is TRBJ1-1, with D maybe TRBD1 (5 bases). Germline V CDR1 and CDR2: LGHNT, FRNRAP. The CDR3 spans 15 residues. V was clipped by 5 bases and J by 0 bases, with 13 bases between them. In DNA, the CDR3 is TGTGCTAGTGGTACGTCGGGGACGGTGAACACTGAAGCTTTCTTT. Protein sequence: CASGTSGTVNTEAFF.

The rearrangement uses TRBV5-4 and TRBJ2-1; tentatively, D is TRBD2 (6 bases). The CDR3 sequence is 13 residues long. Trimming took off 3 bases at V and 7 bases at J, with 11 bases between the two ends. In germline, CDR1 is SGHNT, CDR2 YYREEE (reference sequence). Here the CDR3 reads CASSWDAGNEQFF. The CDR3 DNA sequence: TGTGCCAGCAGCTGGGATGCGGGAAATGAGCAGTTCTTC. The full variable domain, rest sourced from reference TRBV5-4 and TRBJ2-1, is ETGVTQSPTHLIKTRGQQVTLRCSSQSGHNTVSWYQQALGQGPQFIFQYYREEENGRGNFPPRFSGLQFPNYSSELNVNALELDDSALYLCASSWDAGNEQFFGPGTRLTVL.

The CDR3 nucleotides are TGTGCCAGCAAGCAACAGGGATTAGGAGAGACCCAGTACTTC. Amino acids: CASKQQGLGETQYF. The chain joins TRBV6-6 to TRBJ2-5; weak D call: TRBD1 (6 bases). The germline V gene encodes CDR1 MNHNY and CDR2 SVGAGI (reference sequence). The V and J ends lost 7 bases and 4 bases respectively, with 16 bases between them. The CDR3 spans 14 residues.

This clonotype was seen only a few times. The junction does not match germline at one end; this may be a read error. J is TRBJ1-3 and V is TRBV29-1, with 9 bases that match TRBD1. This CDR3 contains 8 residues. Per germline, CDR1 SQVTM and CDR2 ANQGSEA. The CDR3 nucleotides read TGCAGCGCGGGGACAGGGAATTTT. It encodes CSAGTGNF.

CDR3 bases: TGTGCCAGCAGTTTCTGGGCTTCAACAATCAACAATGAGCAGTTCTTC. Its protein product is CASSFWASTINNEQFF. The V call is TRBV12-3 or TRBV12-4, the J call TRBJ2-1, with D hard to call. The CDR3 totals 16 residues. Deletions cut 3 bases from V and 5 bases from J, with 17 bases between.

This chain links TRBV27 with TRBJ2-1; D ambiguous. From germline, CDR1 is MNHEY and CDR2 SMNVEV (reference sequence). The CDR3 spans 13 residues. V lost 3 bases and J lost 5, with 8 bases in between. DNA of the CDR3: TGTGCCAGCAGTTTTCTCTTGAACAATGAGCAGTTCTTC. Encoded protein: CASSFLLNNEQFF.

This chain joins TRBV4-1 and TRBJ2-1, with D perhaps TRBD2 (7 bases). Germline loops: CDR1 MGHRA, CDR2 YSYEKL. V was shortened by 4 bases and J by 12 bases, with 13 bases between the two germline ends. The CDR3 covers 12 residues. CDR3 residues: CASSPEGGGQFF. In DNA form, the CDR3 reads TGCGCCAGCAGCCCAGAGGGAGGGGGGCAGTTCTTC.

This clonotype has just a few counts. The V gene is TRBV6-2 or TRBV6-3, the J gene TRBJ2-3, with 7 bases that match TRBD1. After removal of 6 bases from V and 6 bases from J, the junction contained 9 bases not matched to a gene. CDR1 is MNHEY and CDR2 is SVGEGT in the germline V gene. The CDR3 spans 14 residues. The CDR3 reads CASRNTGAVDTQYF. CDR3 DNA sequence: TGTGCCAGCAGGAACACAGGGGCCGTGGATACGCAGTATTTT.

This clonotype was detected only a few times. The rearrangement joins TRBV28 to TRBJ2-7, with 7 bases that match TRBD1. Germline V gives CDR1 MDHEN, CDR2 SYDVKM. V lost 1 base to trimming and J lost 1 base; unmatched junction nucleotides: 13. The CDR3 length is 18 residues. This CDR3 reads CASSLSRTYRDSSYEQYF. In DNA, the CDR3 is TGTGCCAGCAGTTTATCCCGGACGTACCGGGACAGTTCCTACGAGCAGTACTTC.

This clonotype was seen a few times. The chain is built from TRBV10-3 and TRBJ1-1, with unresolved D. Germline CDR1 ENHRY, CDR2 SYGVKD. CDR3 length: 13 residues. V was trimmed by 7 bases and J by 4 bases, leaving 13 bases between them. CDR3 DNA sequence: TGTGCCATCAATAACCAGGTCACCACTGAAGCTTTCTTT. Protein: CAINNQVTTEAFF.

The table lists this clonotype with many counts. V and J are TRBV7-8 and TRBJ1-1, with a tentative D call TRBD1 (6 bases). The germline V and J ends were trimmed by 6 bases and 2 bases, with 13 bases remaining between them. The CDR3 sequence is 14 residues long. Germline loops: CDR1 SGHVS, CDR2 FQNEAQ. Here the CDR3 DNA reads TGTGCCAGCAGTCGCTCTGGGGGCAACACTGAAGCTTTCTTT. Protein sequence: CASSRSGGNTEAFF.

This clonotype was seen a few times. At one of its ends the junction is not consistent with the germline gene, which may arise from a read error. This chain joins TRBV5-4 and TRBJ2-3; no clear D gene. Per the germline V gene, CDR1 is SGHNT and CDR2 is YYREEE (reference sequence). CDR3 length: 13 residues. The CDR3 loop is CASSLEASVTEYF. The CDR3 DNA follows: TGTGCCAGCAGCTTGGAGGCCAGTGTTACGGAGTATTTT.

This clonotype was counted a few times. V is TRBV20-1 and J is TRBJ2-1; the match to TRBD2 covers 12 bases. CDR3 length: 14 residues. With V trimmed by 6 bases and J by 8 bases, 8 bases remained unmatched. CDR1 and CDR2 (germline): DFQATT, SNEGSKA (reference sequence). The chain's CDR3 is CSAKTSGGLDEQFF. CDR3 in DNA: TGCAGTGCCAAGACTAGCGGGGGTTTAGATGAGCAGTTCTTC.

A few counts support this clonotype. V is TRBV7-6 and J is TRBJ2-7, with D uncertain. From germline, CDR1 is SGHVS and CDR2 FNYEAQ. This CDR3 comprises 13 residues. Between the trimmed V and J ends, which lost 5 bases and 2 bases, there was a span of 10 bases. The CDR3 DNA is TGTGCCAGCAGCCCCCAGCCCACCTACGAGCAGTACTTC. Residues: CASSPQPTYEQYF.

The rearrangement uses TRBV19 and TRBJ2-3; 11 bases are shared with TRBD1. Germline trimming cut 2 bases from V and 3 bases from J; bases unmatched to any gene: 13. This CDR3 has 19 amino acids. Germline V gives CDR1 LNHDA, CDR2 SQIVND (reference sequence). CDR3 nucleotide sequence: TGTGCCAGTAGTATACGGGGAGGACAGGGGGCTATGAGGACAGATACGCAGTATTTT. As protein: CASSIRGGQGAMRTDTQYF.

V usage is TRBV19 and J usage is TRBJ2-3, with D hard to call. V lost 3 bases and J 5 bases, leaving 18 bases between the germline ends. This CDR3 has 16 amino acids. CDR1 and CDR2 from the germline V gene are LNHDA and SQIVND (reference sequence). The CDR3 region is CASSMGSRNPRDTQYF. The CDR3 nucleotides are TGTGCCAGTAGTATGGGCTCACGCAACCCCAGAGATACGCAGTATTTT.